Listed below are T cell receptor beta chains from one sample, sequenced in a study of T cells after posttransplantation cyclophosphamide. Generated by immunoSEQ multiplex PCR, the TCRdb table keeps only in-frame clones and is missing some. The repertoire yields 45,000 to 55,000 clones, none seen only once; the top ten contain roughly 2%. Sequenced: PBMCs. Receptors originate from a man in his forties in good health, CMV-negative, and a related stem cell transplant donor. The conserved cysteine and the conserved F or W are not part of the CDR3 here. Each size is how often the clone was seen (once, few, many) or a class if it is expanded.

TRBV5-1	TRBJ2-1	many	ASSRGPVSGSSYNEQF
TRBV6-1	TRBJ2-2	many	ASTTRFANTGELF
TRBV6-1	TRBJ2-7	few	ASSATGGNEQY
TRBV9	TRBJ1-5	many	ASSLRDSYQPQH
TRBV28	TRBJ2-7	many	ASSIRDSPYEQY
TRBV5-1	TRBJ2-2	many	ATSGQENTGELF
TRBV4-1	TRBJ2-4	many	ASSQFQDTNIQY
TRBV7-2	TRBJ1-5	many	ASSLTVGAHQPQH
TRBV18	TRBJ2-2	many	ASSPGDSWNTGELF
TRBV19	TRBJ2-3	many	ASSTRESGSGDTQY
TRBV6-5	TRBJ2-7	many	ASRGGFWEQY
TRBV27	TRBJ2-3	few	ASRRLDTDTQY
TRBV6-5	TRBJ1-5	many	ASSPDRASQPQH
TRBV30	TRBJ2-5	many	AWRGGGVETQY
TRBV6-6	TRBJ2-7	many	ASSSRTTTSYEQY
TRBV6-6	TRBJ2-1	many	ASSYPGLRGYNEQF